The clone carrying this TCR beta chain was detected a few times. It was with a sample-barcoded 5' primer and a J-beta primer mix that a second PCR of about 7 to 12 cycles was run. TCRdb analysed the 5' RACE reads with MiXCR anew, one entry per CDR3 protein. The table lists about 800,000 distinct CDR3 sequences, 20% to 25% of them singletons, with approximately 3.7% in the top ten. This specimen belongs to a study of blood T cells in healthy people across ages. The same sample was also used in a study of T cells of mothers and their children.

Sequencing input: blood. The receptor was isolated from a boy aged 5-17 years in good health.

The chain's CDR3 is CASSQRSAGTAVAGEKLFF. The CDR3 bases are TGTGCCAGCAGTCAAAGGAGTGCCGGGACCGCGGTGGCAGGGGAAAAACTGTTTTTT. The V call is TRBV4-2, the J call TRBJ1-4; D may be TRBD1 (5 bases). V was pared by 6 bases and J by 8 bases, with 31 bases between. Germline CDR1 LGHNA, CDR2 YNFKEQ. The CDR3 covers 19 residues.